Here is one T cell receptor beta chain with its context. Patients' lesions had not changed for the previous 6 months. The data originate from a study of resident and recirculating memory T cells in vitiligo. Overall study context: Samples were epidermis from two lesional and two nonlesional sites, plus PBMCs.

CDR3 length equals 16 residues. Germline V lookup: CDR1 MNHEY, CDR2 SVGAGI. Trimming at V came to 0 bases and at J to 1 base, leaving 3 bases not matched to a gene. Only in-frame clones appear in the TCRdb table, and some are missing; sequencing was by immunoSEQ multiplex PCR. The sample holds around 40,000 clones, 80% to 95% seen once. Sequencing was carried out using blood. V gene TRBV6-5 combines with J gene TRBJ2-3, with TRBD2 matching over 8 bases. The sequence came from a male donor with vitiligo. The CDR3: CASSYSRRGGTDTQYF. CDR3 DNA sequence: TGTGCCAGCAGTTACTCGCGGCGGGGGGGCACAGATACGCAGTATTTT.